Sequencing of this TCR beta chain was carried out in a study of cytomegalovirus exposure and HLA in healthy donors. Worth noting for this clone: No antigen is known for it.

PCR primers comprised 60 Vbeta and 13 Jbeta primers. Method: immunoSEQ multiplex PCR; TCRdb's copy keeps in-frame clones and lacks some. The profile shows about 190,000 clones, roughly nine tenths of them singletons. Study observations and caveats: In a later analysis, specific HLA alleles were associated with over 15,000 TCR beta sequences at a 0.05 false discovery rate.

The CDR3 loop spans 11 amino acids. The V end was cut by 6 bases, the J end by 7 bases, with 10 bases between. Germline CDR1 reads DFQATT; CDR2 reads SNEGSKA (reference sequence). The sequence was obtained from a boy aged 2 to 10 in good health and CMV-seronegative. The chain combines TRBV20-1 with TRBJ2-1; TRBD2 might be the D (5 bases). The material sequenced was PBMCs. In nucleotides, the CDR3 is TGCAGTGCCCCAGCGGATAATGAGCAGTTCTTC. Encoded protein: CSAPADNEQFF.